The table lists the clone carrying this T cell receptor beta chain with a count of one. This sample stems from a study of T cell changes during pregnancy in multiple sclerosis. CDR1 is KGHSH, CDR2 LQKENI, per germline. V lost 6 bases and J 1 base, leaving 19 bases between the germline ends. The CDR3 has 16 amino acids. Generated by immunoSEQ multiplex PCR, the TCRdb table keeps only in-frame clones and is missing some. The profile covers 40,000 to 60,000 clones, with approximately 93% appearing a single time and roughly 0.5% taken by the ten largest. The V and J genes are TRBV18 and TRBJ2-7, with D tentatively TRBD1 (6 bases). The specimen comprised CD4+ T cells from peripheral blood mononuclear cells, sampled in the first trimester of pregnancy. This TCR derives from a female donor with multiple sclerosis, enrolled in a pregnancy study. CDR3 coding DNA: TGTGCCAGCTCCGAACAGGGACCCACCGGATCCTACGAGCAGTACTTC. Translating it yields CASSEQGPTGSYEQYF.